Following are 14 T cell receptor beta chains from one sample sequenced in a study of CD8 T cells in Susac syndrome. Random hexamers were used to reverse transcribe about 0.5 to 1 ug of RNA. TCRdb reprocessed the immunoSEQ multiplex PCR reads via MiXCR and lists one record per CDR3 protein. The sample lists about 290,000 distinct CDR3 sequences, roughly 85% occurring once. The sample was CD8+ T cells from PBMCs. The receptors were gathered from a human donor with multiple sclerosis.

CDR3 sequence: CASSASGGGSTEAFF. Written as DNA, the CDR3 is TGTGCCAGCAGCGCCTCAGGGGGAGGAAGTACTGAAGCTTTCTTT. V and J are TRBV9 and TRBJ1-1; 7 bases align to TRBD1. The CDR3 has 15 residues. Germline values: CDR1 SGDLS, CDR2 YYNGEE. V lost 3 bases and J lost 5; bases outside the gene matches: 10. Together with reference TRBV9 and TRBJ1-1, the CDR3 gives the full variable domain: DSGVTQTPKHLITATGQRVTLRCSPRSGDLSVYWYQQSLDQGLQFLIQYYNGEERAKGNILERFSAQQFPDLHSELNLSSLELGDSALYFCASSASGGGSTEAFFGQGTRLTVV.

The chain couples TRBV20-1 to TRBJ2-2, with a weak D call TRBD2 (6 bases). There are 15 residues in the CDR3. The germline V gene has CDR1 DFQATT and CDR2 SNEGSKA (reference sequence). Trimming stripped 4 bases from V and 4 bases from J, with 16 bases between. The CDR3: CSAIPRAGGTGELFF. CDR3 bases: TGCAGTGCTATCCCCCGTGCCGGGGGCACCGGGGAGCTGTTTTTT.

The chain recombines TRBV7-9 with TRBJ2-3, with TRBD1 matching over 8 bases. The junction had 3 bases not matched to a gene; V was cut back by 3 bases and J by 1 base. This CDR3 comprises 15 residues. Germline CDR1 SEHNR, CDR2 FQNEAQ (reference sequence). In DNA form, the CDR3 reads TGTGCCAGCAGCTTCCGGGGACAGGGCACAGATACGCAGTATTTT. Amino acids: CASSFRGQGTDTQYF.

The chain carries TRBV5-4 and TRBJ1-5; 9 nucleotides line up with TRBD1. CDR1 is SGHNT and CDR2 is YYREEE in the germline V gene (reference sequence). The CDR3 is made up of 15 amino acids. The ends lost 5 bases at V and 3 bases at J; junction bases unmatched: 6. For the CDR3, the DNA is TGTGCCAGCAGTTCCGGGACAGGGAACAATCAGCCCCAGCATTTT. It encodes CASSSGTGNNQPQHF.

This chain joins TRBV4-3 and TRBJ1-2; D uncertain. This CDR3 is built from 21 residues. Germline V gene lookup returns CDR1 LGHNA and CDR2 YSLEER. Trimming took off 0 bases at V and 1 base at J, with 27 bases between the two ends. CDR3 in DNA: TGCGCCAGCAGCCAAGAAGAGATTTGGGAAGAGGGCGCCCCCAATAACTATGGCTACACCTTC. It translates to CASSQEEIWEEGAPNNYGYTF.

This clonotype was observed once. As DNA, the CDR3 is TGCAGTGCTAGAGATTTTCTAGCGGGAGCAGTTAATGAGCAGTTCTTC. It yields the protein CSARDFLAGAVNEQFF. The chain combines TRBV20-1 with TRBJ2-1, with 10 positions matching TRBD2. V lost 0 bases to trimming and J lost 7 bases; unmatched junction nucleotides: 9. The CDR3 has 16 amino acids. Germline lookup yields CDR1 DFQATT and CDR2 SNEGSKA (reference sequence).

J is TRBJ1-1 and V is TRBV30; no definite D call. From germline, CDR1 is GTSNPN and CDR2 SVGIG (reference sequence). The CDR3 loop spans 13 amino acids. V was cut by 3 bases and J by 3 bases, with 11 bases left in between. The CDR3 bases are TGTGCCTGGAGCCCCATGGAATACACTGAAGCTTTCTTT. Protein sequence: CAWSPMEYTEAFF.

The chain joins TRBV6-5 to TRBJ2-1, with D tentatively TRBD1 or TRBD2 (5 bases each). CDR1 MNHEY and CDR2 SVGAGI come from the germline V gene. CDR3 length: 13 residues. CDR3 sequence (DNA): TGTGTGTCATGGGGGAGCTCCTACAATGAGCAGTTCTTC. Amino acid sequence: CVSWGSSYNEQFF.

V is TRBV27 and J is TRBJ1-6, with 7 bases aligning to TRBD1. V was pared by 3 bases and J by 13 bases, with 9 bases of the junction left unmatched. Germline lookup yields CDR1 MNHEY and CDR2 SMNVEV (reference sequence). This CDR3 region has 14 residues. The chain's CDR3 is CASSFSGGGTPLHF. The CDR3, as DNA: TGTGCCAGCAGTTTCTCAGGGGGTGGAACGCCCCTCCACTTT.

The chain recombines TRBV18 with TRBJ2-2, with D hard to call. The germline V gene has CDR1 KGHSH and CDR2 LQKENI. This CDR3 region has 15 residues. V was pared by 2 bases and J by 6 bases, with 13 bases between. Written as DNA, the CDR3 is TGTGCCAGCTCACCAACCGGGTCGGTGGCCGGGGAGCTGTTTTTT. It is translated as CASSPTGSVAGELFF.

The chain is built from TRBV25-1 and TRBJ2-1; 15 bases fit TRBD2. The CDR3 extends over 19 amino acids. Germline CDR1 MGHDK, CDR2 SYGVNS. V lost 2 bases and J lost 4; bases outside the gene matches: 9. CDR3 DNA sequence: TGTGCCAGCAGTGAAATAGGACTAGCGGGAGGGCCAGGGTACAATGAGCAGTTCTTC. Protein: CASSEIGLAGGPGYNEQFF. Full variable domain (remainder filled in from reference TRBV25-1 and TRBJ2-1): EADIYQTPRYLVIGTGKKITLECSQTMGHDKMYWYQQDPGMELHLIHYSYGVNSTEKGDLSSESTVSRIRTEHFPLTLESARPSHTSQYLCASSEIGLAGGPGYNEQFFGPGTRLTVL.

This clonotype has a single count. The gene calls are TRBV27 and TRBJ2-4, with D hard to call. V was cut by 8 bases and J by 1 base, with 12 bases left in between. CDR3 size: 14 residues. CDR1 and CDR2 from the germline V gene are MNHEY and SMNVEV (reference sequence). In DNA form, the CDR3 reads TGTGCCAGCGGACCAATGGGGGCCAAAAACATTCAGTACTTC. This translates into CASGPMGAKNIQYF.

CDR3: CASSPVLAGGQDTQYF. The DNA of the CDR3 is TGCGCCAGCAGCCCTGTATTAGCGGGAGGGCAAGATACGCAGTATTTT. The V call is TRBV4-1, the J call TRBJ2-3; 11 nucleotides match TRBD2. Germline lookup yields CDR1 MGHRA and CDR2 YSYEKL. The CDR3 is 16 amino acids. Germline trimming cut 4 bases from V and 5 bases from J; bases unmatched to any gene: 8.

The chain links TRBV7-9 to TRBJ1-1, with D possibly matching TRBD1 (5 bases). The CDR3 totals 15 residues. The V and J ends lost 2 bases and 3 bases respectively, with 13 bases between them. Germline values: CDR1 SEHNR, CDR2 FQNEAQ (reference sequence). The CDR3 spells CASSLSLGGDTEAFF. CDR3 nucleotides: TGTGCCAGCAGCTTATCCTTGGGGGGTGACACTGAAGCTTTCTTT.